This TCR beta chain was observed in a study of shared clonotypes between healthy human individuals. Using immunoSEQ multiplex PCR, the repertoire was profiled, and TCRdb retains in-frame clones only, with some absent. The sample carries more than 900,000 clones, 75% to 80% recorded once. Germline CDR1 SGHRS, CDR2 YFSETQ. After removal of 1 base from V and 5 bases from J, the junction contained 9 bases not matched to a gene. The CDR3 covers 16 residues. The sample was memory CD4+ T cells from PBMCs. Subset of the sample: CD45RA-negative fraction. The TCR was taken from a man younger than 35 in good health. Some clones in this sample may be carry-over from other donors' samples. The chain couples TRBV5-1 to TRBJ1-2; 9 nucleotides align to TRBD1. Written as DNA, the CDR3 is TGCGCCAGCAGCTTGTCGCCGGGACAGGGAGGATATGGCTACACCTTC. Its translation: CASSLSPGQGGYGYTF.